The clone carrying this T cell receptor (beta chain) was recorded once. Its antigen is unidentified. This sample is part of a study of blood T cells in healthy people across ages. Study-wide results and caveats: Per million T cells, TCR beta diversity dropped roughly linearly as age increased. The study lacked donor CMV status, which possibly confounded expanded clonotype changes.

This CDR3 is 16 amino acids long. The germline V gene has CDR1 MDHEN and CDR2 SYDVKM. V lost 6 bases, J lost 2 bases, and 20 bases lay in between. Healthy Caucasians from Russia aged roughly 6 to 95 served as donors. A second PCR, run for roughly 7 to 12 cycles, used a sample-barcoded 5' primer plus a J-beta primer mix. Via MiXCR, TCRdb re-called the 5' RACE reads, giving one row per CDR3 protein. This sample has approximately 2,000,000 distinct CDR3 sequences, with about 39% found just once. The chain recombines TRBV28 with TRBJ2-7; the D gene is possibly TRBD2 (6 bases). The clonotype comes from a human donor in good health. The sample taken for sequencing was blood. CDR3 sequence: CASSIGGGFSTYEQYF. The CDR3 coding sequence is TGTGCCAGCAGCATCGGGGGAGGCTTCTCCACCTACGAGCAGTACTTC.